This T cell receptor (beta chain) was documented in a study of control samples from healthy donors and cancer patients. This clone has a handful of counts. The repertoire was sequenced with immunoSEQ multiplex PCR; TCRdb's copy has only in-frame clones and lacks some. The repertoire holds around 100,000 clones, with roughly 87% as singletons. CDR3 size: 13 residues. Germline V gene data show CDR1 as SGHTA and CDR2 as FQGNSA. Trimming cost V 2 bases and J 4 bases, with 6 bases left between them. The genes are TRBV7-2 and TRBJ1-5; no clear D gene. This TCR was sampled from a woman aged 45 to 65 in good health. Input material: blood. The DNA of the CDR3 is TGTGCCAGCAGCTTATGGCGGAATCAGCCCCAGCATTTT. Its protein product is CASSLWRNQPQHF.